This TCR beta chain was sequenced for a study of STAT5B mutations in CD4+ large granular lymphocyte leukemia. Study-level results: Patient cell sources varied; roughly six CD4-sorted samples entered the clonality comparison. 8/27 top patient clones versus 2/35 control clones were TRBV06-family. Data were not HLA-matched across samples. Patient CD4-sorted repertoires stayed more clonal than healthy ones after leukemic-clone removal.

The V and J ends lost 1 base and 1 base respectively, with 13 bases between them. The length of the CDR3 is 17 residues. CDR1 MGHRA and CDR2 YSYEKL come from the germline V gene. Sequenced by immunoSEQ multiplex PCR; TCRdb stores in-frame clones only, minus some. The data show over a thousand clones, roughly 77% seen once. With regard to this clone: As yet, its antigen is unknown.

The genes are TRBV4-1 and TRBJ2-2; D tentatively reads TRBD1 or TRBD2 (5 bases each). The clonotype comes from a man aged 70-80 years with CD4+ T-cell large granular lymphocyte leukemia. The sequenced sample was PBMCs. CDR3 DNA: TGCGCCAGCAGCCAAGGAGGTTCGAGGGGGAACACCGGGGAGCTGTTTTTT. Protein sequence: CASSQGGSRGNTGELFF.